These T cell receptor beta chains were read from a single sample in a study of T cells in localized non-small cell lung cancer. The method was immunoSEQ multiplex PCR; TCRdb's version includes in-frame clones alone and lacks a portion of them. The sample includes about 2,800 clones, around 26% of them seen just once. Sequenced here: normal lung tissue next to the tumor, sampled before any cancer treatment. These receptors originate from a female donor over 55 with stage I squamous cell lung carcinoma. The CDR3 runs from the conserved cysteine through the conserved F or W. D genes are given only for firm matches. The size of a clone is reported for some rows only, either as once, few or many, or as a class for expanded clones.

clone_size | j_call | d_call | v_call | cdr3_nt | cdr3_aa
NA | TRBJ1-1 | TRBD1 | TRBV19 | TGTGCCAGTAGTACCCGGGACAGGGGCGGCACTGAAGCTTTCTTT | CASSTRDRGGTEAFF
NA | TRBJ2-7 | NA | TRBV7-4 | TGTGCCAGCAGCCCTCGGACTCTTTACGAGCAGTACTTC | CASSPRTLYEQYF
once | TRBJ2-6 | TRBD2 | TRBV28 | TGTGCCAGCAGTTTACTAGCGGGCCGCTCTGGGGCCAACGTCCTGACTTTC | CASSLLAGRSGANVLTF
few | TRBJ1-2 | NA | TRBV28 | TGTGCCAGCACCATCGGGACGGCGTCGTATGGCTACACCTTC | CASTIGTASYGYTF
few | TRBJ2-3 | NA | TRBV6-8 | TGTGCCAGCGAGCGGAGCACAGATACGCAGTATTTT | CASERSTDTQYF
NA | TRBJ2-3 | NA | TRBV28 | TGTGCCAGCAATTCCCAGGAGGTTTTAGATACGCAGTATTTT | CASNSQEVLDTQYF
few | TRBJ2-3 | NA | TRBV11-3 | TGTGCCAGCAGCTCCCGTGCGGGGTCTAGCACAGATACGCAGTATTTT | CASSSRAGSSTDTQYF
NA | TRBJ2-7 | NA | TRBV9 | TGTGCCAGCAGTGAATATGAGGAAAGATACGAGCAGTACTTC | CASSEYEERYEQYF
few | TRBJ1-1 | NA | TRBV30 | TGTGCCTGGAGGAGCCCGGGGGTGAACACTGAAGCTTTCTTT | CAWRSPGVNTEAFF
NA | TRBJ2-2 | TRBD1 | TRBV19 | TGTGCCAGTAGTAAACCGGGACAGGACACCGGGGAGCTGTTTTTT | CASSKPGQDTGELFF
NA | TRBJ2-3 | TRBD1 | TRBV29-1 | TGCAGCGCAGGACAGGGGATTAGCACAGATACGCAGTATTTT | CSAGQGISTDTQYF
NA | TRBJ2-3 | TRBD2 | TRBV6-1 | TGTGCCAGCAGTGAAAAGCGGGGGCCCACAGATACGCAGTATTTT | CASSEKRGPTDTQYF
few | TRBJ2-7 | NA | TRBV10-2 | TGCGCCAGCAGTCTCGACGGTACCTACGAGCAGTACTTC | CASSLDGTYEQYF
NA | TRBJ2-7 | TRBD1 | TRBV6-1 | TGTGCCAGCAGTGAAGAGAATAGGGGTAGGACAGGGGGGCGCGGCTACGAGCAGTACTTC | CASSEENRGRTGGRGYEQYF
few | TRBJ2-2 | NA | TRBV30 | TGTGCCTGGAGTAGCAGGGGTCGAACCGGGGAGCTGTTTTTT | CAWSSRGRTGELFF
NA | TRBJ2-7 | NA | TRBV29-1 | TGCAGCGTTGAAGCGGACTCCAACGAGCAGTACTTC | CSVEADSNEQYF
NA | TRBJ1-2 | NA | TRBV6-8 | TGTGCCAGCAGTGTTGGGACATCAGGCTATGGCTACACCTTC | CASSVGTSGYGYTF
once | TRBJ1-5 | NA | TRBV19 | TGTGCCAGTAGTTCGGTGGATAGCAATCAGCCCCAGCATTTT | CASSSVDSNQPQHF
NA | TRBJ1-3 | TRBD1 | TRBV28 | TGTGCCAGCAGTGTTCTCGCACCAGGGGGCCAGAACTCTGGAAACACCATATATTTT | CASSVLAPGGQNSGNTIYF
medium-sized | TRBJ2-1 | TRBD1 | TRBV11-3 | TGTGCCAGCAGCCCCGGGACAGGGGGCTACAATGAGCAGTTCTTC | CASSPGTGGYNEQFF
few | TRBJ2-1 | TRBD2 | TRBV28 | TGTGCCAGCAGTTTCACCCGACTAGCGGGAGTCAATGAGCAGTTCTTC | CASSFTRLAGVNEQFF
NA | TRBJ1-3 | NA | TRBV18 | TGTGCCAGCTCACCACAGGGTCGGAACTCTGGAAACACCATATATTTT | CASSPQGRNSGNTIYF
NA | TRBJ1-1 | NA | TRBV6-8 | TGTGCCAGCAGCTTCCGGACGGGGACTGAAGCTTTCTTT | CASSFRTGTEAFF
few | TRBJ1-2 | TRBD1 | TRBV6-8 | TGTGCCAGCAGAGCCTCCGGGACAGGGACTTATGGCTACACCTTC | CASRASGTGTYGYTF
few | TRBJ1-2 | NA | TRBV6-8 | TGTGCCAGCAGTGGGCCGACCTACAGCCAGGAGGGCTACACCTTC | CASSGPTYSQEGYTF
NA | TRBJ1-2 | NA | TRBV19 | TGTGCCAGTAGTATAGATTTAGGGACCGTCACATATGGCTACACCTTC | CASSIDLGTVTYGYTF
once | TRBJ2-1 | TRBD1 | TRBV28 | TGTGCCAGCAGGTCTGGGACAGGGGTCTACAATGAGCAGTTCTTC | CASRSGTGVYNEQFF
NA | TRBJ1-5 | TRBD1 | TRBV9 | TGTGCCAGCAGTCGGGACAGAAGCAATCAGCCCCAGCATTTT | CASSRDRSNQPQHF
NA | TRBJ2-7 | TRBD1 | TRBV6-8 | TGTGCCAGCAGAAGGACAGGGGTTTCCTACGAGCAGTACTTC | CASRRTGVSYEQYF
NA | TRBJ1-1 | TRBD1 | TRBV29-1 | TGCAGCGTTGAAAGAACAGGGGGACGGGCTTTCTTT | CSVERTGGRAFF
few | TRBJ2-5 | TRBD2 | TRBV9 | TGTGCCAGTACCCCTTCTAGCGGGAGAGAGACCCAGTACTTC | CASTPSSGRETQYF
NA | TRBJ2-3 | TRBD1 | TRBV19 | TGTGCCAGTAGTATAACGAATCCAGGGGGCGCAGATACGCAGTATTTT | CASSITNPGGADTQYF
NA | TRBJ1-4 | NA | TRBV19 | TGTGCCAGTAGTAAGGGGTCTAATGAAAAACTGTTTTTT | CASSKGSNEKLFF
NA | TRBJ2-7 | NA | TRBV7-5 | TGTGCCAGCAGCCACACGTACGGGAGCGGGAGATACGAGCAGTACTTC | CASSHTYGSGRYEQYF
NA | TRBJ2-1 | TRBD2 | TRBV11-3 | TGTGCCAGCAGCCCTAGCGGGAGCCCCGGGAATGAGCAGTTCTTC | CASSPSGSPGNEQFF
NA | TRBJ1-1 | NA | TRBV11-3 | TGTGCCAGCAGCTTGGTCTACAGGGACACTGAAGCTTTCTTT | CASSLVYRDTEAFF
NA | TRBJ2-5 | TRBD1 | TRBV28 | TGTGCCAGCAGTCCGACTGGACAGGGTCTGCAAGAGACCCAGTACTTC | CASSPTGQGLQETQYF
few | TRBJ1-2 | NA | TRBV6-1 | TGTGCCAGCAGTGAAGCCGGTTTTGGCTACACCTTC | CASSEAGFGYTF
NA | TRBJ1-1 | TRBD1 | TRBV30 | TGTGCCTGGAGTCCAAACACCGGGACAGGCTGGCGAAATGAAGCTTTCTTT | CAWSPNTGTGWRNEAFF
NA | TRBJ2-7 | TRBD2 | TRBV5-1 | TGCGCCAGCAGCCCGGGGGGGCTAGCGGATATCTACGAGCAGTACTTC | CASSPGGLADIYEQYF
NA | TRBJ1-4 | NA | TRBV4-1 | TGCGCCAGCAGCCAAGGGTTGGGAAATGAAAAACTGTTTTTT | CASSQGLGNEKLFF
NA | TRBJ2-1 | NA | TRBV6-4 | TGTGCCAGCAGCCGGGAGCCTTACAATGAGCAGTTCTTC | CASSREPYNEQFF
few | TRBJ2-7 | NA | TRBV28 | TGTGCCAGCTACGGGAGCTCTCCCTACGAGCAGTACTTC | CASYGSSPYEQYF
NA | TRBJ2-3 | NA | TRBV6-8 | TGTGCCAGCCTAGCCACCAGGAGTGCAGATACGCAGTATTTT | CASLATRSADTQYF
NA | TRBJ2-7 | NA | TRBV11-3 | TGTGCCAGCAGCTTAGTGGTAAGCTCCTACGAGCAGTACTTC | CASSLVVSSYEQYF
NA | TRBJ2-7 | NA | TRBV14 | TGTGCCAGCAGCCAAGAAATAGGGGGGACTCCTAGCTCCTACGAGCAGTACTTC | CASSQEIGGTPSSYEQYF
medium-sized | TRBJ2-3 | NA | TRBV11-3 | TGTGCCAGCAGCCCCCGCGGTGGAGCTCGCACAGATACGCAGTATTTT | CASSPRGGARTDTQYF
NA | TRBJ2-7 | NA | TRBV5-1 | TGCGCCAGCACAACCGGGACTCCAGGCTACGAGCAGTACTTC | CASTTGTPGYEQYF
few | TRBJ2-7 | NA | TRBV11-3 | TGTGCCAGCAGCTTAAAAGGGCGCCAGGGGAGCTCCTACGAGCAGTACTTC | CASSLKGRQGSSYEQYF
NA | TRBJ2-5 | TRBD2 | TRBV11-3 | TGTGCCAGCAGCCAAGGCCGGGGACCAGGACTAGCGGGACAAGAGACCCAGTACTTC | CASSQGRGPGLAGQETQYF
NA | TRBJ2-4 | TRBD2 | TRBV10-2 | TGCGCCAGCAGTGACGGGATAGCGGGAGGGGCGGCCAAAAACATTCAGTACTTC | CASSDGIAGGAAKNIQYF
few | TRBJ1-1 | NA | TRBV7-8 | TGTGCCAGCAGCTTATTTTTGAACACTGAAGCTTTCTTT | CASSLFLNTEAFF
NA | TRBJ2-2 | TRBD1 | TRBV25-1 | TGTGCCAGCAGGGATCCCCTTGGACAGGGTGGGAGTACCGGGGAGCTGTTTTTT | CASRDPLGQGGSTGELFF
large | TRBJ2-1 | TRBD2 | TRBV28 | TGTGCCAGCAGTTTCCCTACAGCGGGATCCTACAATGAGCAGTTCTTC | CASSFPTAGSYNEQFF
few | TRBJ2-7 | TRBD2 | TRBV18 | TGTGCCAGCTCACCACCGGTACGCACTAGCGGGAGTGGCGAGCAGTACTTC | CASSPPVRTSGSGEQYF